The rows below give T cell receptor beta chains drawn from one sample of a study of blood T cells in healthy people across ages. TCRdb re-called the 5' RACE reads through MiXCR, storing one row per CDR3 protein. The data contain about 780,000 distinct CDR3 sequences, roughly 46% of them singletons. Material for sequencing was blood. The receptors come from a man older than 75 in good health. Both conserved end residues are part of each CDR3. The order of the fields is clone size, J gene, D gene, V gene, CDR3 DNA, CDR3 protein. D genes are given only for firm matches. The listing skips clone size in some rows; elsewhere it reads once, few, many or a size class.

>NA|TRBJ1-2|TRBD1|TRBV6-2/TRBV6-3
TGTGCCAGCAGTTCCTCCCGTTCGGACAGGACGACCTATGGCTACACCTTC
CASSSSRSDRTTYGYTF
>NA|TRBJ2-3|NA|TRBV21-1
TGTGCCAGCAGCAAAGGGGGACAGGGGAGAAATACGCAGTATTTT
CASSKGGQGRNTQYF
>NA|TRBJ2-3|TRBD2|TRBV14
TGTGCCAGCGGACTAGCGGGAGGGCCGCAAGATACGCAGTATTTT
CASGLAGGPQDTQYF
>few|TRBJ2-1|TRBD1|TRBV29-1
TGCAGCGTTGGACAGGGTGTCTATGAGCAGTTCTTC
CSVGQGVYEQFF
>NA|TRBJ2-7|NA|TRBV10-3
TGTGCCACCACGGACGGGAGCTCCTACGAGCAGTACTTC
CATTDGSSYEQYF
>NA|TRBJ2-5|TRBD2|TRBV2
TGTGCCAACATCCGACTAGCGGAGACCCAGTACTTC
CANIRLAETQYF
>NA|TRBJ1-4|TRBD1|TRBV28
TGTGCCAGCACAGACAGGGGGCGCGGTGAAAAACTGTTTTTT
CASTDRGRGEKLFF
>NA|TRBJ2-6|NA|TRBV5-6
TGTGCCAGCAGCTTGGCAGTAGGGGCCTCTGGGGCCAACGTCCTGACTTTC
CASSLAVGASGANVLTF
>NA|TRBJ2-7|NA|TRBV7-9
TGTGCCAGCAGCTTACGTACCGGGACAAACAATGAGCAGTACTTC
CASSLRTGTNNEQYF
>NA|TRBJ1-5|TRBD1|TRBV2
TGTGCCAGCAGCTTGGACAGGCGGGGCAATCAGCCCCAGCATTTT
CASSLDRRGNQPQHF
>NA|TRBJ2-3|TRBD2|TRBV4-1
TGCGCCAGCAGCCTATCGGAGCGGGAAGGTACGCAGTATTTT
CASSLSEREGTQYF
>NA|TRBJ2-3|NA|TRBV29-1
TGCAGCGTTGAAGAGGGTACCAGTTGGGGCACAGATACGCAGTATTTT
CSVEEGTSWGTDTQYF
>few|TRBJ2-7|TRBD1|TRBV30
TGTGCCTGGACCCGACAGGGGGCGTCCTACGAGCAGTACTTC
CAWTRQGASYEQYF
>NA|TRBJ1-2|NA|TRBV4-2
TGTGCCAGCAGCCAAGACGGGAAGGGAGGAAACTATGGCTACACCTTC
CASSQDGKGGNYGYTF
>NA|TRBJ2-1|NA|TRBV30
TGTGCCTGGAGTGCCTACTCAGGATACAATGAGCAGTTCTTC
CAWSAYSGYNEQFF
>NA|TRBJ1-1|NA|TRBV7-9
TGTGCCAGCAGCTTAGTACAGACCAACACTGAAGCTTTCTTT
CASSLVQTNTEAFF
>NA|TRBJ2-1|NA|TRBV3-1
TGTGCCAGCAGCCAAGGAGACCGACAGCAGTTCTTC
CASSQGDRQQFF
>NA|TRBJ2-7|NA|TRBV7-3
TGTGCCAGCCTAAATTGTTGTGGGCGGGGAATGAGCGAGCAGTACTTC
CASLNCCGRGMSEQYF
>many|TRBJ2-1|NA|TRBV20-1
TGCAGTGCCTCTACAGCGGTCGTCTACAATGAGCAGTTCTTC
CSASTAVVYNEQFF
>NA|TRBJ1-1|NA|TRBV7-2
TGTGCCAGCAGCTTAGGTTTTGCAGGGCGGCGATTGCGTGTGAACACTGAAGCTTTCTTT
CASSLGFAGRRLRVNTEAFF
>NA|TRBJ2-3|TRBD2|TRBV7-3
TGTGCCAGCAGCTCTCCTAGCGGAGCAACCACAGATACGCAGTATTTT
CASSSPSGATTDTQYF
>NA|TRBJ2-2|NA|TRBV28
TGTGCCAGCACCACCACCAGGGAGAACACCGGGGAGCTGTTTTTT
CASTTTRENTGELFF
>many|TRBJ2-7|NA|TRBV28
TGTGCCAGCAGTTTTCCTGGGAACTACGAGCAGTACTTC
CASSFPGNYEQYF
>NA|TRBJ2-1|TRBD2|TRBV7-2
TGTGCCAGCAGCTTATATTCGGGGGGAGGGCCGAGGGATGAGCAGTTCTTC
CASSLYSGGGPRDEQFF
>NA|TRBJ1-5|TRBD1|TRBV7-9
TGTGCCAGCAGCGTACAGGGGAACAATCAGCCCCAGCATTTT
CASSVQGNNQPQHF
>NA|TRBJ2-4|NA|TRBV7-2
TGTGCCAGCAGCCCCCGGGTCCTAATAACGGGGGAGCAGTACTTC
CASSPRVLITGEQYF
>NA|TRBJ2-7|NA|TRBV27
TGTGCCAGCAGTGGTCAGGGCGACCAGTACTTC
CASSGQGDQYF
>NA|TRBJ2-6|NA|TRBV20-1
TGCAGTGCTAGGGTTTTCGGGTATGGGGCCAACGTCCTGACTTTC
CSARVFGYGANVLTF